This T cell receptor beta chain was identified during a study of Graves' ophthalmopathy and Graves' hyperthyroidism. Looking at the study overall: There was a collection of peripheral blood at initial diagnosis, before any treatment.

CDR3 length: 12 amino acids. V was pared by 9 bases and J by 2 bases, with 11 bases between. Germline CDR1 MDHEN, CDR2 SYDVKM. There are many counts of this clonotype. Its target is not known. Study-wide points: Most expanded clonotypes in thyroid above 0.001 frequency also showed up in blood.

Using RNA transcripts, the TCR beta CDR3 regions were amplified. HTBI primers served in a first-round RT-PCR, which a second-round multiplex PCR followed. TCRdb processed the multiplex PCR reads anew with MiXCR; each CDR3 protein has one entry. This table has almost 400,000 distinct CDR3 sequences, 15% to 20% appearing once. The material sequenced was peripheral blood. This clonotype was obtained from a young woman with Graves' ophthalmopathy. The chain recombines TRBV28 with TRBJ2-7, with D perhaps TRBD1 (6 bases). CDR3 residues: CASQGWTYEQYF. CDR3 DNA: TGTGCCAGTCAGGGGTGGACCTACGAGCAGTACTTC.